This T cell receptor (beta chain) appears in the sequencing data of a study of response to subunit inactivated influenza vaccine. TCRdb reanalysed the RT-PCR reads using MiXCR and keeps one entry per CDR3 protein. The top ten clones hold 10% of a sample with 250,000 to 350,000 distinct CDR3 sequences, over 20% of them seen once. To note about this clonotype: What it binds is unknown.

In germline, CDR1 is SGDLS, CDR2 YYNGEE. V shed 3 bases, J shed 6 bases, and the junction held 13 bases outside the gene matches. This CDR3 is built from 16 residues. Study findings and constraints: Authors suggested each seasonal influenza vaccination recruits few new T cells.

The J gene is TRBJ2-3, the V gene TRBV9; 7 positions match TRBD1. The source material was PBMCs from blood, sampled about 20 months after vaccination. This clonotype was sampled from a man between 50 and 75 years old who received an inactivated influenza vaccine. The CDR3 DNA reads as TGTGCCAGCAGCGCAGCAGGGGGTTTCGAATCGGATACGCAGTATTTT. It specifies CASSAAGGFESDTQYF. The whole variable domain, filled in from reference TRBV9 and TRBJ2-3, reads DSGVTQTPKHLITATGQRVTLRCSPRSGDLSVYWYQQSLDQGLQFLIQYYNGEERAKGNILERFSAQQFPDLHSELNLSSLELGDSALYFCASSAAGGFESDTQYFGPGTRLTVL.